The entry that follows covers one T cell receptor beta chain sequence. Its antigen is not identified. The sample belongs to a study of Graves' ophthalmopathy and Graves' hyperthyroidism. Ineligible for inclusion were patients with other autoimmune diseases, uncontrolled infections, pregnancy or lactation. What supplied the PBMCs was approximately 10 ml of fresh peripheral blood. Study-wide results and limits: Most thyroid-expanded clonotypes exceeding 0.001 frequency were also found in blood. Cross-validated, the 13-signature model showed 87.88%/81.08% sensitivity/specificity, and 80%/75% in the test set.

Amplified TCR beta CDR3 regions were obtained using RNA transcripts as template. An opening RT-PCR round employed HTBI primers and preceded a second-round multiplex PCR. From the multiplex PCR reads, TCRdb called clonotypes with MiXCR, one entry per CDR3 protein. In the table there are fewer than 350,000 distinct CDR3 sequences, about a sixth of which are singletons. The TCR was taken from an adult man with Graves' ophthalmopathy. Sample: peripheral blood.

CDR3 protein: CASSLVQWDEQYF. DNA of the CDR3: TGTGCCAGCAGCTTAGTGCAATGGGACGAGCAGTACTTC. The genes are TRBV11-2 and TRBJ2-7; D is unresolved. The germline gives CDR1 SGHAT, CDR2 FQNNGV. V was pared by 1 base and J by 5 bases, with 9 bases between. The CDR3 runs 13 residues.